This record covers a single T cell receptor beta chain. Antigen unknown. CDR3 length: 19 residues. CDR1 is KGHSH and CDR2 is LQKENI in the germline V gene. Losses at the gene ends were 1 base for V and 7 bases for J; bases not matched to a gene: 18. The sample belongs to a study of OX40 agonist ivuxolimab in advanced cancers. Across the whole study: Patient treatment consisted of intravenous ivuxolimab administration every 2 weeks at 0.01 to 10 mg/kg. Study-wide points: On average, a greater number of expanded clones characterised CD8+ T cells relative to CD4+. Those patients achieving a partial response at 0.1-3.0 mg/kg showed among the lowest clonal expansion. The CD4+ and CD8+ T cells in the blood had expanded clonally by week 6 at 0.1 to 3.0 mg/kg.

Method: immunoSEQ multiplex PCR; TCRdb's copy keeps in-frame clones and lacks some. Here the sample spans tens of thousands of clones, 75% to 85% being singletons. Sequences were derived from CD4+ or CD8+ T cells sorted from blood, sampled in a trial of the OX40 agonist ivuxolimab. This receptor was obtained from an adult with an advanced solid tumor such as melanoma, head and neck, liver or kidney cancer. V gene TRBV18 combines with J gene TRBJ2-1; 8 bases align to TRBD1. In nucleotides, the CDR3 is TGTGCCAGCTCACCACTGACAGGGGTAGATATCCTTTCTGGGAATGAGCAGTTCTTC. This gives the protein CASSPLTGVDILSGNEQFF.